A single sample is the source of the 25 T cell receptor beta chains below, sequenced in a study of OX40 agonist ivuxolimab in advanced cancers. Here immunoSEQ multiplex PCR was the method, and the copy in TCRdb shows in-frame clones only, minus some. The sample comprises around 70,000 clones, 75% to 95% of which are singletons, and 4.5% to 7.5% rests with the top ten. This material consisted of CD4+ or CD8+ T cells sorted from blood, taken in a trial of the OX40 agonist ivuxolimab. Receptor source: an adult with an advanced solid tumor such as melanoma, head and neck, liver or kidney cancer.

This chain uses TRBV7-8 with TRBJ1-1, with D hard to call. The V gene's germline CDR1 is SGHVS and CDR2 FQNEAQ. The V end was cut by 2 bases, the J end by 5 bases, with 12 bases between. The CDR3 is made up of 14 amino acids. The CDR3 DNA sequence: TGTGCCAGCAGCTTATTCGAGGGTAGAACTGAAGCTTTCTTT. It encodes CASSLFEGRTEAFF.

V gene TRBV11-1 combines with J gene TRBJ2-7; 7 nucleotides agree with TRBD2. The germline V gene encodes CDR1 SGHAT and CDR2 FQDESV (reference sequence). The CDR3 length is 15 residues. V shed 0 bases and J 5 bases; nucleotides not matched to a gene: 7. CDR3 in amino acids: CASSLAGGLQNEQYF. The CDR3 DNA reads as TGTGCCAGCAGCTTAGCGGGGGGGTTGCAGAACGAGCAGTACTTC.

This chain joins TRBV27 and TRBJ2-3, with D possibly TRBD1 on 6 matching bases. Trimming removed 5 bases at V and 3 bases at J, with 18 bases between. CDR3 length: 16 amino acids. The germline V gene encodes CDR1 MNHEY and CDR2 SMNVEV (reference sequence). CDR3 in DNA: TGTGCCAGCAGTCTCAACCAAGGGGGTGCTACAGATACGCAGTATTTT. Translation: CASSLNQGGATDTQYF.

Details on this clone: This may be a read error: a much more frequent sequence differs by one nucleotide. In the same sample, other DNA sequences code for this CDR3. The chain joins TRBV9 to TRBJ1-6; D remains ambiguous. The length of the CDR3 is 13 residues. The V gene's germline CDR1 is SGDLS and CDR2 YYNGEE. The CDR3 nucleotides are TGTGCCAGCAGCGTTACAGAAAATTCGCCCCTCCACTTT. Encoded protein: CASSVTENSPLHF. Drawing the rest from reference TRBV9 and TRBJ1-6, the complete variable domain is DSGVTQTPKHLITATGQRVTLRCSPRSGDLSVYWYQQSLDQGLQFLIQYYNGEERAKGNILERFSAQQFPDLHSELNLSSLELGDSALYFCASSVTENSPLHFGNGTRLTVT.

The chain recombines TRBV29-1 with TRBJ2-7; D ambiguous. V lost 4 bases to trimming and J lost 7 bases, with 14 bases between them. Germline values: CDR1 SQVTM, CDR2 ANQGSEA. This CDR3 spans 12 amino acids. The CDR3 loop is CSVVTPRREQYF. The DNA of the CDR3 is TGCAGCGTTGTGACCCCTCGGAGAGAGCAGTACTTC.

The CDR3 spells CASSPGAYEQYF. The DNA for the CDR3 is TGTGCCAGTAGCCCGGGAGCCTACGAGCAGTACTTC. This chain links TRBV19 with TRBJ2-7; a possible D gene is TRBD2 (6 bases). V was shortened by 6 bases and J by 2 bases, with 8 bases between the two germline ends. The CDR3 runs to 12 residues. The germline V gene encodes CDR1 LNHDA and CDR2 SQIVND (reference sequence).

This clone appeared once. The chain has TRBV6-5 and TRBJ1-1; D is unclear. The length of the CDR3 is 13 residues. Germline V gene data show CDR1 as MNHEY and CDR2 as SVGAGI. Trimming stripped 0 bases from V and 7 bases from J, with 9 bases between. The CDR3 DNA reads as TGTGCCAGCAGTTACTCCAGTCAGAATGAAGCTTTCTTT. As protein: CASSYSSQNEAFF.

The V call is TRBV27, the J call TRBJ1-1, with D possibly matching TRBD1 (5 bases). CDR3 size: 15 residues. V dropped 8 bases and J dropped 0 bases, with 16 bases sitting between them. Germline CDR1 and CDR2: MNHEY and SMNVEV (reference sequence). The DNA of the CDR3 is TGTGCCAGCGCATGGGGGTCTCCCATGAACACTGAAGCTTTCTTT. Translation gives CASAWGSPMNTEAFF.

The J gene is TRBJ1-2, the V gene TRBV6-1; D is unresolved. This CDR3 is 10 amino acids long. The germline V gene has CDR1 MNHNS and CDR2 SASEGT. CDR3 nucleotide sequence: TGTGCAGTTCACGGGGATGGCTACACCTTC. This translates into CAVHGDGYTF.

The chain links TRBV5-6 to TRBJ2-7; a possible D gene is TRBD1 (6 bases). Trimming stripped 0 bases from V and 2 bases from J, with 12 bases between. Germline V gene lookup returns CDR1 SGHDT and CDR2 YYEEEE. CDR3 size: 15 residues. CDR3 amino acids: CASSLGSGVAYEQYF. The CDR3 DNA reads as TGTGCCAGCAGCTTGGGGTCAGGGGTGGCCTACGAGCAGTACTTC.

This chain uses TRBV7-6 with TRBJ1-1, with unresolved D. This CDR3 spans 17 amino acids. Germline lookup yields CDR1 SGHVS and CDR2 FNYEAQ. Deletions cut 1 base from V and 1 base from J, with 16 bases between. The CDR3 is CASSLGLHGVPNTEAFF. The CDR3 nucleotides read TGTGCCAGCAGCTTAGGTCTTCATGGGGTCCCGAACACTGAAGCTTTCTTT.

The CDR3 loop reads CASSLDLDMNTEAFF. CDR3 DNA: TGTGCCAGCAGCTTAGACTTGGATATGAACACTGAAGCTTTCTTT. V gene TRBV11-2 combines with J gene TRBJ1-1; D remains ambiguous. CDR3 length: 15 amino acids. V lost 0 bases, J lost 0 bases, and 8 bases lay in between. Germline V CDR1 and CDR2: SGHAT, FQNNGV.

V is TRBV4-2 and J is TRBJ1-5; TRBD1 might be the D (5 bases). This CDR3 region has 15 residues. V lost 5 bases to trimming and J lost 0 bases, with 11 bases between them. CDR1 LGHNA and CDR2 YNFKEQ come from the germline V gene. CDR3 protein: CASSYDSDSNQPQHF. CDR3 coding DNA: TGTGCCAGCAGCTACGACAGCGATAGCAATCAGCCCCAGCATTTT.

This chain connects TRBV13 to TRBJ1-1; maybe TRBD1 (6 bases). The CDR3 is 13 amino acids. V lost 0 bases, J lost 8 bases, and 10 bases lay in between. The V gene's germline CDR1 is PRHDT and CDR2 FYEKMQ (reference sequence). The DNA for the CDR3 is TGTGCCAGCAGCTTAGGTTTCGGGACAGAAGCTTTCTTT. Translated, it gives CASSLGFGTEAFF.

The chain uses TRBV5-6 and TRBJ2-1; a weak D match, TRBD2 (6 bases). Deletions cut 4 bases from V and 0 bases from J, with 20 bases between. The CDR3 contains 18 residues. Germline CDR1 is SGHDT and CDR2 is YYEEEE. This CDR3 reads CASSTVVGGQLSYNEQFF. CDR3 DNA sequence: TGTGCCAGCAGCACCGTAGTCGGGGGTCAGCTCTCCTACAATGAGCAGTTCTTC.

The V and J genes are TRBV11-3 and TRBJ2-5, with D perhaps being TRBD1 or TRBD2 (5 bases each). V lost 5 bases, J lost 2 bases, and 15 bases lay in between. CDR3 length equals 15 residues. Germline CDR1 reads SGHNT; CDR2 reads YENEEA. The CDR3 here is CASSDRGRGQETQYF. The DNA of the CDR3 is TGTGCCAGCAGCGACCGGGGACGGGGTCAAGAGACCCAGTACTTC.

The chain links TRBV5-4 to TRBJ2-7; D possibly matches TRBD1 or TRBD2 (6 bases each). CDR3 length: 15 residues. The V gene lost 4 bases and the J gene lost 4 bases, with 18 bases spanning the gap. Germline V gene data show CDR1 as SGHNT and CDR2 as YYREEE (reference sequence). The CDR3 loop is CASSALGGSSYEQYF. The DNA for the CDR3 is TGTGCCAGCAGCGCGCTAGGGGGGTCATCATACGAGCAGTACTTC.

The chain employs TRBV19 and TRBJ2-7; the match to TRBD1 covers 7 bases. The V and J ends lost 5 bases and 6 bases, in that order; junction bases with no gene match: 13. From germline, CDR1 is LNHDA and CDR2 SQIVND (reference sequence). The CDR3 is made up of 15 amino acids. The DNA of the CDR3 is TGTGCCAGTAGTGCCACCGGGACAGCGACCACCGAGCAGTACTTC. It specifies CASSATGTATTEQYF. The whole variable domain, remainder taken from reference TRBV19 and TRBJ2-7, is DGGITQSPKYLFRKEGQNVTLSCEQNLNHDAMYWYRQDPGQGLRLIYYSQIVNDFQKGDIAEGYSVSREKKESFPLTVTSAQKNPTAFYLCASSATGTATTEQYFGPGTRLTVT.

In DNA, the CDR3 is TGTGCCAGTAGTATACAGCCTAAGGGTCCGCGCTATGGCTACACCTTC. This sequence encodes CASSIQPKGPRYGYTF. V gene TRBV19 combines with J gene TRBJ1-2; D call uncertain. Germline assignment: CDR1 LNHDA and CDR2 SQIVND (reference sequence). There are 16 residues in the CDR3. The germline V and J ends were trimmed by 2 bases and 4 bases, with 17 bases remaining between them.

In this sample, this clone turned up once. The genes are TRBV6-6 and TRBJ1-3, with D maybe TRBD1 (6 bases). There are 14 residues in the CDR3. Trimming removed 4 bases at V and 4 bases at J, with 11 bases between. Germline CDR1 reads MNHNY; CDR2 reads SVGAGI (reference sequence). In DNA, the CDR3 is TGTGCCAGCAGTTCGGCAGGGGAGGGAAACACCATATATTTT. This encodes CASSSAGEGNTIYF.

The V and J genes are TRBV4-2 and TRBJ2-1; D is unresolved. This CDR3 has 16 residues. The V and J ends lost 1 base and 4 bases respectively, with 14 bases between them. Germline V gene sequence: CDR1 LGHNA, CDR2 YNFKEQ. For the CDR3, the DNA is TGTGCCAGCAGCCAAGGGATAAGCGACCTTTACAATGAGCAGTTCTTC. This sequence encodes CASSQGISDLYNEQFF.

This clone was picked up one time. The chain combines TRBV5-8 with TRBJ1-4, with D uncertain. The germline CDR1 and CDR2 sequences are SGHTS and YDEGEE. Trimming cost V 2 bases and J 5 bases, with 13 bases left between them. This CDR3 is built from 15 residues. As DNA, the CDR3 is TGTGCCAGCAGCTTATTTGAAGGGAGGAATGAAAAACTGTTTTTT. It is translated as CASSLFEGRNEKLFF.

The genes are TRBV28 and TRBJ1-2; TRBD1 aligns across 11 bases. CDR3 length: 15 amino acids. J was trimmed by 6 bases and V by 5 bases; bases with no gene match: 8. Germline values: CDR1 MDHEN, CDR2 SYDVKM. The CDR3 sequence is CASSPPGTGGHGYTF. Here the CDR3 DNA reads TGTGCCAGCAGTCCGCCCGGGACAGGGGGTCATGGCTACACCTTC.

The rearrangement joins TRBV11-2 to TRBJ2-1, with 16 bases that match TRBD2. This CDR3 region has 15 residues. With 3 bases clipped from V and 8 bases from J, the junction kept 1 base outside the gene matches. From germline, CDR1 is SGHAT and CDR2 FQNNGV. This CDR3 reads CASSLGLAGGHEQFF. The CDR3 DNA follows: TGTGCCAGCAGCTTGGGACTAGCGGGGGGGCATGAGCAGTTCTTC.

J is TRBJ2-3 and V is TRBV7-6; D remains unclear. The CDR3 totals 15 residues. Germline CDR1 is SGHVS and CDR2 is FNYEAQ. V lost 1 base, J lost 6 bases, and 14 bases lay in between. The CDR3 reads CASSLVTNQHDTQYF. Here the CDR3 DNA reads TGTGCCAGCAGCTTAGTAACTAATCAACACGATACGCAGTATTTT.